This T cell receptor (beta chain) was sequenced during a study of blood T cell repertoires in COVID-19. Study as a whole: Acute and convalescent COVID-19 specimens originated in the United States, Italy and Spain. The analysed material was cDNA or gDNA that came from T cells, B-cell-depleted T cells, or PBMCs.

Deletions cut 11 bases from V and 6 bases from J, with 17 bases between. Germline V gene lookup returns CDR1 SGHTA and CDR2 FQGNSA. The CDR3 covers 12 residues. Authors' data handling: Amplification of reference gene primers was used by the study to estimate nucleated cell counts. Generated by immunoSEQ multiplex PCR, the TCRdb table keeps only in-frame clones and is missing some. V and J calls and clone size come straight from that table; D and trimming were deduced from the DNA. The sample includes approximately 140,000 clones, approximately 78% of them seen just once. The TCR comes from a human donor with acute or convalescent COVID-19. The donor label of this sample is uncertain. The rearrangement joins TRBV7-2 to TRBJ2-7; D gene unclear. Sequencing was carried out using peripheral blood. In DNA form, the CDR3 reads TGTGCCTCCAGCCACCCCCGGAGCGAGCAGTACTTC. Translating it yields CASSHPRSEQYF.